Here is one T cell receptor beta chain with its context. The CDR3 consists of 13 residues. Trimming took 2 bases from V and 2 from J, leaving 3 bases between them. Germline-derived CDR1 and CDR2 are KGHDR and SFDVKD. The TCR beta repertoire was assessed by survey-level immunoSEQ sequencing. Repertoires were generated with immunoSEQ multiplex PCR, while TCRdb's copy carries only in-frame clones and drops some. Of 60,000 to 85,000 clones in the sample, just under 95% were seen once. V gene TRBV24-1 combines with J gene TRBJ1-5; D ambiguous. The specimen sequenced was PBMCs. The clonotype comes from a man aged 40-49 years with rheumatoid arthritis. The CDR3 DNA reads TGTGCCACCAGTGATTACGGCAATCAGCCCCAGCATTTT. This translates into CATSDYGNQPQHF.